This T cell receptor (beta chain) derives from a study of blood T cell repertoires in COVID-19. Study information: Samples representing acute and convalescent COVID-19 were sourced from the United States, Italy and Spain. In each case, the material was cDNA or gDNA derived from T cells, B-cell-depleted T cells, or PBMCs.

The J segment lost 7 bases and the V segment lost 8 bases, leaving 10 bases of the junction unmatched. This CDR3 comprises 14 residues. CDR1 is MNHNY, CDR2 SVGAGI, per germline (reference sequence). This clone was detected only once. Sequencing was performed with immunoSEQ multiplex PCR; in TCRdb, only in-frame clones are kept and a portion is missing. The sample shows over 200,000 clones, almost 90% of them seen only once. The chain recombines TRBV6-6 with TRBJ2-2; TRBD1 aligns across 7 bases. This receptor was obtained from a man aged 18 to 29 with active or convalescent COVID-19. The source material was peripheral blood. The CDR3 is CASYPQGVDGELFF. The CDR3 DNA reads TGTGCCAGCTATCCCCAGGGGGTGGACGGGGAGCTGTTTTTT.